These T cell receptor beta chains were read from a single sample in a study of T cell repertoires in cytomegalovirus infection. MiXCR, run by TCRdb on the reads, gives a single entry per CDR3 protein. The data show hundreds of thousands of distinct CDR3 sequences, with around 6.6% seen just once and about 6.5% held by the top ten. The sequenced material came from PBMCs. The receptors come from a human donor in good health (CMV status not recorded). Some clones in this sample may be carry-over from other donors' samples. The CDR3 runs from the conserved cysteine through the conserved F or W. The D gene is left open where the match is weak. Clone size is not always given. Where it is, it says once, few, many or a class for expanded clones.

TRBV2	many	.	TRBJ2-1	CASSPGLRGNEQFF	TGTGCCAGCAGTCCAGGGTTGAGGGGGAATGAGCAGTTCTTC
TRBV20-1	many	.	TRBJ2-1	CSASRLAAYNEQFF	TGCAGTGCTAGTAGGTTAGCGGCCTACAATGAGCAGTTCTTC
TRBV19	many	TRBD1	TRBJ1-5	CASRITTGTGGGRQPQHF	TGTGCCAGTAGAATAACAACCGGGACAGGGGGCGGGCGTCAGCCCCAGCATTTT
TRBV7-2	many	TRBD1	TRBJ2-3	CASSQQGLTDTQYF	TGTGCCAGCAGCCAACAGGGGTTGACAGATACGCAGTATTTT
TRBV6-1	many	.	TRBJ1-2	CASSRHLLDGYTF	TGTGCCAGCAGCCGACATTTGCTAGATGGCTACACCTTC
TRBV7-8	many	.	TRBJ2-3	CASSPSRWGLADTQYF	TGTGCCAGCAGCCCAAGTCGGTGGGGGTTGGCAGATACGCAGTATTTT
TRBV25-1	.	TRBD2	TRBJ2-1	CASSPVSGVHNEQFF	TGTGCCAGCAGCCCCGTTAGCGGGGTGCACAATGAGCAGTTCTTC
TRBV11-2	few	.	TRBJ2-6	CASSLAGRALSGANVLTF	TGTGCCAGCAGCCTGGCGGGCAGGGCCCTCTCTGGGGCCAACGTCCTGACTTTC
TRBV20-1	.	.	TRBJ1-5	CSARPRGGNQPQHF	TGCAGTGCTAGACCCCGGGGGGGCAATCAGCCCCAGCATTTT
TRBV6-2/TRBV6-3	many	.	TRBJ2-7	CASSYVRLGYEQYF	TGTGCCAGCAGTTACGTGAGACTCGGATACGAGCAGTACTTC
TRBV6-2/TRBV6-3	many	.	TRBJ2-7	CASSYRGRSYEQYF	TGTGCCAGCAGTTACCGGGGGCGAAGCTACGAGCAGTACTTC
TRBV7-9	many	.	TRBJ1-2	CASTRGEASYGYTF	TGTGCCAGCACCCGTGGGGAGGCTAGCTATGGCTACACCTTC
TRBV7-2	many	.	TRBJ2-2	CASSLGSGLKHGELFF	TGTGCCAGCAGCTTAGGTTCGGGACTCAAGCACGGGGAGCTGTTTTTT
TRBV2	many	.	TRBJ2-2	CASSEFGGRNTGELFF	TGTGCCAGCAGTGAATTCGGGGGCCGGAACACCGGGGAGCTGTTTTTT
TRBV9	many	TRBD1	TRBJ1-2	CASSAPGTGGYGYTF	TGTGCCAGCAGCGCCCCCGGGACAGGGGGCTATGGCTACACCTTC
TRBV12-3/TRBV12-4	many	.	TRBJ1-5	CASSPGPSAQPQHF	TGTGCCAGCAGCCCGGGACCTTCGGCACAGCCCCAGCATTTT
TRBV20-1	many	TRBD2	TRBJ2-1	CSASSGTSGGNEQFF	TGCAGTGCTAGTTCCGGGACTAGCGGCGGGAATGAGCAGTTCTTC
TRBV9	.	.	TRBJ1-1	CASSPRTVGGTEAFF	TGTGCCAGCAGCCCCCGGACGGTCGGCGGCACTGAAGCTTTCTTT
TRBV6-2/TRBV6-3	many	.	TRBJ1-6	CASSYSGDNSPLHF	TGTGCCAGCAGTTACTCAGGGGATAATTCACCCCTCCACTTT
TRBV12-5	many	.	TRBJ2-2	CASGSQTGTVNTGELFF	TGTGCTAGTGGTTCTCAAACCGGGACGGTGAACACCGGGGAGCTGTTTTTT
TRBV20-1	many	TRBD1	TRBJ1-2	CSARIRQGANYGYTF	TGCAGTGCTAGAATACGACAGGGAGCTAACTATGGCTACACCTTC
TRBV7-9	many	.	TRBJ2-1	CASSLFGVDEQFF	TGTGCCAGCAGCCTATTCGGGGTAGATGAGCAGTTCTTC
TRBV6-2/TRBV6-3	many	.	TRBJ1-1	CASSSKGPPEAFF	TGTGCCAGCAGTTCCAAAGGACCCCCTGAAGCTTTCTTT
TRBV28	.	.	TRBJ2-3	CASTGQLSTDTQYF	TGTGCCAGCACAGGACAGCTTAGCACAGATACGCAGTATTTT
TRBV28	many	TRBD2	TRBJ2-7	CASRGTIYEQYF	TGTGCCAGCAGGGGGACTATCTACGAGCAGTACTTC
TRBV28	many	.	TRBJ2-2	CASSLRETGELFF	TGTGCCAGCAGCCTCAGGGAGACCGGGGAGCTGTTTTTT
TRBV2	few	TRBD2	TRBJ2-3	CALAGGGTDTQYF	TGTGCCCTAGCGGGGGGAGGCACAGATACGCAGTATTTT
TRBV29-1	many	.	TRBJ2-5	CSVVDSPRETQYF	TGCAGCGTTGTTGATAGCCCCCGGGAGACCCAGTACTTC
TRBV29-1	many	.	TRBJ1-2	CSGGDLGGYTF	TGCAGCGGGGGGGACCTCGGTGGCTACACCTTC
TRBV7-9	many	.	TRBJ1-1	CASLVDRVDTEAFF	TGTGCCAGCCTTGTCGACAGAGTGGACACTGAAGCTTTCTTT
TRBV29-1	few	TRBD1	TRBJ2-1	CSGDRADDEQFF	TGCAGCGGGGACAGGGCGGACGATGAGCAGTTCTTC